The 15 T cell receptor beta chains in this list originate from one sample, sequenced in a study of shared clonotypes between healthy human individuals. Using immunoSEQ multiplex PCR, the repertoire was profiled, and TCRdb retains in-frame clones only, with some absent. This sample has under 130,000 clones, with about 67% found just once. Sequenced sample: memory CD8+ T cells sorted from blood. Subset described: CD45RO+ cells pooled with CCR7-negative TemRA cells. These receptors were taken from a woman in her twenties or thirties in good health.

CDR3 sequence (DNA): TGCGCCAGCAGCTTGGCCTCGGAAAAGTCCACTGAAGCTTTCTTT. Protein product: CASSLASEKSTEAFF. The chain uses TRBV5-1 and TRBJ1-1; D is ambiguous. Trimming pared 0 bases from V and 4 bases from J, leaving 13 bases between. The length of the CDR3 is 15 residues. Germline loops: CDR1 SGHRS, CDR2 YFSETQ. The full variable domain, rest sourced from reference TRBV5-1 and TRBJ1-1, is KAGVTQTPRYLIKTRGQQVTLSCSPISGHRSVSWYQQTPGQGLQFLFEYFSETQRNKGNFPGRFSGRQFSNSRSEMNVSTLELGDSALYLCASSLASEKSTEAFFGQGTRLTVV.

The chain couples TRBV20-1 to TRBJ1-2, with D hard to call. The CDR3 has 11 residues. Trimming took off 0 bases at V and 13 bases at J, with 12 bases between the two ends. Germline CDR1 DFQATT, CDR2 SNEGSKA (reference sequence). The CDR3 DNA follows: TGCAGTGCTAGAGATGACCCGACGGGCACCTTC. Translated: CSARDDPTGTF.

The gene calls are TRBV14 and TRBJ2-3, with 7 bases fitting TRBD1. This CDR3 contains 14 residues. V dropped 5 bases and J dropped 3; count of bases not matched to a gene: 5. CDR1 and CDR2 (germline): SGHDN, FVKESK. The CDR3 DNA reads TGTGCCAGCAGCGTAGCCAGGGGGACAGATACGCAGTATTTT. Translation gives CASSVARGTDTQYF.

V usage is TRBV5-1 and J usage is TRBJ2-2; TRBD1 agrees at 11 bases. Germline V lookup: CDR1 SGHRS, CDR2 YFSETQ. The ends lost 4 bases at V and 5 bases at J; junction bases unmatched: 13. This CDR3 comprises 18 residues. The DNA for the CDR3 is TGCGCCAGCAGCGCCTTATCCGGACAGGGGGCTAGGACCGGGGAGCTGTTTTTT. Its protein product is CASSALSGQGARTGELFF.

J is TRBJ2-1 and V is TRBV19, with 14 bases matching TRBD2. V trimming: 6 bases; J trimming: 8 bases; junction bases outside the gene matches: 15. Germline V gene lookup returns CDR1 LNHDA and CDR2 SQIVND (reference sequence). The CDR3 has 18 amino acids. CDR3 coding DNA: TGTGCCAGTAGCGCCCTCCCCCGACTAGCGGGAGGGCGAGATGAGCAGTTCTTC. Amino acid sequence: CASSALPRLAGGRDEQFF.

CDR3 nucleotide sequence: TGCGCCAGCAGCCAAGGGGCGGATCGGATTAGCAATCAGCCCCAGCATTTT. Its protein is CASSQGADRISNQPQHF. This sequence joins TRBV4-1 and TRBJ1-5; D is unresolved. The germline V and J ends were trimmed by 1 base and 0 bases, with 13 bases remaining between them. Per the germline V gene, CDR1 is MGHRA and CDR2 is YSYEKL. CDR3 size: 17 residues.

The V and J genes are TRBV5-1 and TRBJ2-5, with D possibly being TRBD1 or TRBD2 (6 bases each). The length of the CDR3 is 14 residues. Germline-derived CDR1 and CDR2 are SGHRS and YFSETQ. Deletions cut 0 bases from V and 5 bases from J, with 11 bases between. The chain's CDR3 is CASSLVGGIETQYF. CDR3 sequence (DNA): TGCGCCAGCAGCTTGGTCGGGGGCATCGAGACCCAGTACTTC.

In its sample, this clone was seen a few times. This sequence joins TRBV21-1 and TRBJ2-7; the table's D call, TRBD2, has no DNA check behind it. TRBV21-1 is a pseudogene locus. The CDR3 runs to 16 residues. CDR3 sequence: CASSPPRRGSSYEQYF. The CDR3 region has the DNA TGTGCCAGCAGCCCCCCCCGGCGGGGGAGCTCCTACGAGCAGTACTTC.

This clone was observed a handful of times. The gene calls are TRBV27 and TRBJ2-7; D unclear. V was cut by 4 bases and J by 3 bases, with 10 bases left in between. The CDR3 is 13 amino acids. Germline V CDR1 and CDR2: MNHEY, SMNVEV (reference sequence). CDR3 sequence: CASSSSLGYEQYF. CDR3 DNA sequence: TGTGCCAGCAGTTCCTCCCTAGGCTACGAGCAGTACTTC.

As DNA, the CDR3 is TGTGCCAGTAGTACCGGGGAGTCTGGAAACACCATATATTTT. The encoded protein is CASSTGESGNTIYF. V and J are TRBV19 and TRBJ1-3; no clear D gene. Germline values: CDR1 LNHDA, CDR2 SQIVND (reference sequence). CDR3 length: 14 amino acids. The germline V and J ends were trimmed by 4 bases and 1 base, with 8 bases remaining between them.

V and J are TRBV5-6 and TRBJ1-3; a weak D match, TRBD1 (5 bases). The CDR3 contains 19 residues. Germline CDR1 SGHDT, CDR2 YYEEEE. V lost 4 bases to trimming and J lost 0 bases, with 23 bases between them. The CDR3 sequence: CASSIALGRAYDSGNTIYF. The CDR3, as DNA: TGTGCCAGCAGCATTGCATTGGGCAGGGCGTATGACTCTGGAAACACCATATATTTT.

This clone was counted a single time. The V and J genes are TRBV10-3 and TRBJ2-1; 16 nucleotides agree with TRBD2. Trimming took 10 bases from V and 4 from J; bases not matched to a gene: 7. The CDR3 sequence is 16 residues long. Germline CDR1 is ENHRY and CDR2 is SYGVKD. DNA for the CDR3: TGTGCCAGCGCCGGGACTAGCGGGAGGGTGTACAATGAGCAGTTCTTC. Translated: CASAGTSGRVYNEQFF.

CDR3 sequence reads: CASSAYNDNEQFF. Here the CDR3 DNA reads TGTGCCAGCAGCGCCTATAATGACAATGAGCAGTTCTTC. The J gene is TRBJ2-1, the V gene TRBV7-2; D unresolved. Trimming removed 5 bases from V and 5 bases from J, with 10 bases in between. This CDR3 spans 13 amino acids. The germline gives CDR1 SGHTA, CDR2 FQGNSA.

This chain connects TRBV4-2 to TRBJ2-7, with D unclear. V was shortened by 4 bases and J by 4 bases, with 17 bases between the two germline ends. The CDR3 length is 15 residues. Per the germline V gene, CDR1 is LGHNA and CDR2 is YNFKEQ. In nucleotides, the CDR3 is TGTGCCAGCAGCCCCGGTTTTTCCCGCCATTACGAGCAGTACTTC. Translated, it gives CASSPGFSRHYEQYF.

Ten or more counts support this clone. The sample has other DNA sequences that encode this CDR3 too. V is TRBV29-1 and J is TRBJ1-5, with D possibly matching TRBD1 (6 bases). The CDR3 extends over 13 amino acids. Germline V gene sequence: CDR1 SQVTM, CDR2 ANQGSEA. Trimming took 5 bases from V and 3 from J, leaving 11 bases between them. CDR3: CSVQGGANQPQHF. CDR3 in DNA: TGCAGCGTTCAAGGGGGGGCCAATCAGCCCCAGCATTTT.